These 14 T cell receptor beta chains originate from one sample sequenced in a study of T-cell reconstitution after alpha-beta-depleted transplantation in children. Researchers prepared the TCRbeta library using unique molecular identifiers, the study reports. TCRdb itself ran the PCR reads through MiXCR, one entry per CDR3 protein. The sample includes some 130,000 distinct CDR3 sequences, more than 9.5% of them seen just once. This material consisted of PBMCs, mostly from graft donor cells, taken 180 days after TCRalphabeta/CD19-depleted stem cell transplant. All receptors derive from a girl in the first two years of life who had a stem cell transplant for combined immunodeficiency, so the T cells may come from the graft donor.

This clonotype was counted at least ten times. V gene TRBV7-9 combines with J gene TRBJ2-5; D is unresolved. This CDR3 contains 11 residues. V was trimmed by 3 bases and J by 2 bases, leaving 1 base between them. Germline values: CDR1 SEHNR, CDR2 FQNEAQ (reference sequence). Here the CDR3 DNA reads TGTGCCAGCAGCTTTCAAGAGACCCAGTACTTC. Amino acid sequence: CASSFQETQYF.

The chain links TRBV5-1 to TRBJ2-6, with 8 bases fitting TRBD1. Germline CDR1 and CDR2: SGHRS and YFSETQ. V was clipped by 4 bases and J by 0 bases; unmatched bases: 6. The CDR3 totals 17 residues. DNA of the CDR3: TGCGCCAGCAGCGGGGACAGGCTTAGCTCTGGGGCCAACGTCCTGACTTTC. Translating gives CASSGDRLSSGANVLTF.

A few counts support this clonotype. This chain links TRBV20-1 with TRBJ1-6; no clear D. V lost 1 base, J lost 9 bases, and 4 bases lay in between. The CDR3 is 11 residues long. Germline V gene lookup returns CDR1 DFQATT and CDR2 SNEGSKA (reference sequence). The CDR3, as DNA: TGCAGTGCTAGAGGTGGTTCACCCCTCCACTTT. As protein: CSARGGSPLHF.

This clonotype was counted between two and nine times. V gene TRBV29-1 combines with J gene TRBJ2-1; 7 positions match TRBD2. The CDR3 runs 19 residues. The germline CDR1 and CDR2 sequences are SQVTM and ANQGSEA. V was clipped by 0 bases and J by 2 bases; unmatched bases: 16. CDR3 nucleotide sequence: TGCAGCGTTGAAGATTTTGGCGGCCGCGGGAGTGTGCCCTACAATGAGCAGTTCTTC. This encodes CSVEDFGGRGSVPYNEQFF.

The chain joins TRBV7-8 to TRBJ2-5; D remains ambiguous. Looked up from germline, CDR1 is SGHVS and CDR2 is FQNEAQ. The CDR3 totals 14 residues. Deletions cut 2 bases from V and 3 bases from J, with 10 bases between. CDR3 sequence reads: CASSLFGAKETQYF. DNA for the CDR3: TGTGCCAGCAGCTTATTTGGAGCCAAAGAGACCCAGTACTTC.

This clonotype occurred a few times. Here the CDR3 reads CATSSVGHSALGEQYF. The CDR3 coding sequence is TGTGCCACCAGCAGTGTAGGGCACTCCGCGTTAGGTGAGCAGTACTTC. The chain carries TRBV15 and TRBJ2-7; D gene ambiguous. This CDR3 contains 16 residues. V was shortened by 3 bases and J by 7 bases, with 22 bases between the two germline ends. The V gene's germline CDR1 is LNHNV and CDR2 YYDKDF (reference sequence).

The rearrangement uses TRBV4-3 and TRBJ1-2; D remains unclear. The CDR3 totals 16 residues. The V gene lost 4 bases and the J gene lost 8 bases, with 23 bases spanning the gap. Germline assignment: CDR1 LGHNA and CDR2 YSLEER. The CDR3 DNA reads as TGCGCCAGCAGCCCTTTTTTACGTGGAGGGAAGAAGGGCTACACCTTC. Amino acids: CASSPFLRGGKKGYTF.

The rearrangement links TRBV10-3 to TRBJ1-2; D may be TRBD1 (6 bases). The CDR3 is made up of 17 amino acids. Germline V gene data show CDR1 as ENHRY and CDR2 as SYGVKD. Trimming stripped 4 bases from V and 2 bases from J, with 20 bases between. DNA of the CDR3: TGTGCCATCAGTGGATCAACTCCGCGACAGGACAACTATGGCTACACCTTC. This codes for CAISGSTPRQDNYGYTF.

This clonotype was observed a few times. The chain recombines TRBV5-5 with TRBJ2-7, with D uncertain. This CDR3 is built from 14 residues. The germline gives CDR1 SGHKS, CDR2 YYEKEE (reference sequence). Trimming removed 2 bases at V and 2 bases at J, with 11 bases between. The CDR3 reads CASSFLDPPYEQYF. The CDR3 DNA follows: TGTGCCAGCAGCTTCCTCGACCCCCCCTACGAGCAGTACTTC.

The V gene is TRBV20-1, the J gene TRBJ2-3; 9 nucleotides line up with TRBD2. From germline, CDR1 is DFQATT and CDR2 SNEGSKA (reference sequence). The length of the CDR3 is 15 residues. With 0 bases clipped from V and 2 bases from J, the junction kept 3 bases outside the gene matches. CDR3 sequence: CSARDAGGPTDTQYF. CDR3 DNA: TGCAGTGCTAGAGATGCGGGAGGGCCCACAGATACGCAGTATTTT.

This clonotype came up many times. The CDR3 sequence: CASSLVGHSTDTQYF. In DNA form, the CDR3 reads TGTGCCAGCAGTTTAGTGGGACACAGCACAGATACGCAGTATTTT. The gene calls are TRBV12-3 or TRBV12-4 and TRBJ2-3, with a weak D call TRBD1 (6 bases). V lost 1 base to trimming and J lost 0 bases, with 8 bases between them. The CDR3 loop spans 15 amino acids.

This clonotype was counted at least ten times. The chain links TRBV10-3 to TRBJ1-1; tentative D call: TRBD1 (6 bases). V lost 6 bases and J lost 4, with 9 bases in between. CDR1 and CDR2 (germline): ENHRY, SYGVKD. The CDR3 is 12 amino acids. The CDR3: CAISEGVTEAFF. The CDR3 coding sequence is TGTGCCATCAGCGAGGGGGTCACTGAAGCTTTCTTT.

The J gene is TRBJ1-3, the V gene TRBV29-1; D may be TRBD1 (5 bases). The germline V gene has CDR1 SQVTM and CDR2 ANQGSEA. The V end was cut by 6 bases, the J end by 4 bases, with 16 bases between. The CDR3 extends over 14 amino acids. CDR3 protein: CSVRGTGTGNTIYF. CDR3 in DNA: TGCAGCGTGAGAGGTACCGGGACCGGAAACACCATATATTTT.

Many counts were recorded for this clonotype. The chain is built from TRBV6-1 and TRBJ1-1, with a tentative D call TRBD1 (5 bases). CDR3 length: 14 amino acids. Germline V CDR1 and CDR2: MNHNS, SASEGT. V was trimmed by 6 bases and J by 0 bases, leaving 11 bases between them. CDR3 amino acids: CASSRQSMNTEAFF. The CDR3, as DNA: TGTGCCAGCAGCAGACAGAGCATGAACACTGAAGCTTTCTTT.